This is a list of T cell receptor beta chains from one sample in a study of siplizumab effects on memory and regulatory T cells. The protocol was immunoSEQ multiplex PCR, while the TCRdb copy is restricted to in-frame clones and leaves out a portion. The sample has just over 50,000 clones; about 97% are singletons. The sample comprised naive CD4+ T cells sorted from blood. Receptors originate from a human donor in good health. Both conserved end residues are part of each CDR3. Fields, in order: V gene, J gene, D gene, clone size, CDR3 protein, CDR3 DNA. D genes are given only for firm matches. Only part of the rows carry a size: once, few, many, or a class if the clone is expanded.

>TRBV7-9|TRBJ2-5|TRBD1|.
CASTRRTGGRETQYF
TGTGCCAGCACCCGCCGGACAGGGGGAAGAGAGACCCAGTACTTC
>TRBV5-1|TRBJ2-5|TRBD2|.
CASSLAQLAGSRETQYF
TGCGCCAGCAGCTTGGCCCAGCTAGCGGGATCAAGAGAGACCCAGTACTTC
>TRBV27|TRBJ2-3|.|once
CASSFLALTDTQYF
TGTGCCAGCAGTTTCTTAGCTCTGACAGATACGCAGTATTTT
>TRBV6-1|TRBJ2-3|TRBD2|.
CASRLAGGPDTQYF
TGTGCCAGCAGGTTAGCGGGAGGGCCAGATACGCAGTATTTT
>TRBV7-2|TRBJ2-7|TRBD1|.
CASSFDRGPSYEQYF
TGTGCCAGCAGCTTCGACAGGGGACCTTCCTACGAGCAGTACTTC
>TRBV19|TRBJ1-1|TRBD1|.
CASSTTGGRAEAFF
TGTGCCAGTAGTACAACAGGGGGTCGGGCTGAAGCTTTCTTT
>TRBV5-4|TRBJ2-4|.|.
CASSLGAPTKNIQYF
TGTGCCAGCAGCTTGGGGGCCCCAACAAAAAACATTCAGTACTTC
>TRBV7-9|TRBJ1-4|.|.
CASGTGWEGNEKLFF
TGTGCCAGCGGAACGGGGTGGGAAGGGAACGAAAAACTGTTTTTT
>TRBV6-1|TRBJ2-3|.|.
CASSENTGDTQYF
TGTGCCAGCAGTGAGAATACCGGAGATACGCAGTATTTT
>TRBV7-6|TRBJ1-6|.|.
CASSLETGSSSPLHF
TGTGCCAGCAGCTTAGAGACAGGCAGTAGTTCACCCCTCCACTTT
>TRBV18|TRBJ2-5|.|.
CASSPRRTETQYF
TGTGCCAGCTCCCCAAGACGAACGGAGACCCAGTACTTC
>TRBV12-5|TRBJ2-3|.|.
CASGLGAHSSTDTQYF
TGTGCTAGTGGTTTAGGGGCACATTCCAGCACAGATACGCAGTATTTT
>TRBV7-6|TRBJ1-3|TRBD1|.
CASSRSGTAGSGNTIYF
TGTGCCAGCAGCCGGTCCGGGACAGCCGGCTCTGGAAACACCATATATTTT
>TRBV19|TRBJ2-2|TRBD2|.
CATWREGTSGSLSTGELFF
TGTGCCACCTGGAGAGAGGGGACTAGCGGGAGCTTGAGCACCGGGGAGCTGTTTTTT
>TRBV9|TRBJ2-1|.|.
CASSPTTVYNEQFF
TGTGCCAGCAGCCCTACGACGGTTTACAATGAGCAGTTCTTC
>TRBV5-6|TRBJ1-2|TRBD1|once
CASSSRGQFVYGYTF
TGTGCCAGCAGCTCCCGGGGACAGTTCGTTTATGGCTACACCTTC
>TRBV7-9|TRBJ1-2|TRBD1|.
CASSADVGQENYGYTF
TGTGCCAGCAGCGCAGATGTGGGACAGGAAAACTATGGCTACACCTTC
>TRBV9|TRBJ2-1|.|.
CASSGWANEQFF
TGTGCCAGCAGCGGATGGGCCAATGAGCAGTTCTTC
>TRBV6-5|TRBJ2-5|TRBD1|.
CASSLRQGAGTQYF
TGTGCCAGCAGTTTAAGACAGGGGGCAGGGACCCAGTACTTC
>TRBV28|TRBJ2-3|.|.
CASSFLDTQYF
TGTGCCAGCAGTTTTTTAGATACGCAGTATTTT
>TRBV30|TRBJ1-2|TRBD1|.
CAWSLFSGTGYGYTF
TGTGCCTGGAGTCTTTTCTCCGGGACAGGATATGGCTACACCTTC
>TRBV5-1|TRBJ1-1|TRBD1|.
CASQTGGGGRTEAFF
TGCGCCAGCCAGACAGGGGGCGGAGGACGCACTGAAGCTTTCTTT
>TRBV7-9|TRBJ2-7|TRBD2|.
CASSLVSGRVREQYF
TGTGCCAGCAGCTTAGTTTCTGGGAGGGTAAGGGAGCAGTACTTC
>TRBV4-1|TRBJ1-2|TRBD1|.
CASSQTLSKTGANYGYTF
TGCGCCAGCAGCCAAACCCTATCGAAAACAGGGGCTAACTATGGCTACACCTTC
>TRBV6-5|TRBJ1-1|.|.
CASSGPGGTEAFF
TGTGCCAGCAGCGGGCCGGGGGGCACTGAAGCTTTCTTT
>TRBV12-5|TRBJ2-1|TRBD2|.
CASGLTGTSYNEQFF
TGTGCTAGTGGTTTGACCGGGACTAGCTACAATGAGCAGTTCTTC
>TRBV21-1|TRBJ1-3|.|.
CASSNPNGNTIYF
TGTGCCAGCAGCAACCCCAATGGAAACACCATATATTTT
>TRBV13|TRBJ2-5|TRBD1|once
CASSIGGTGGETQYF
TGTGCCAGCAGTATCGGCGGGACAGGCGGAGAGACCCAGTACTTC